This note documents a single T cell receptor beta chain sequence. Its antigen is still unknown. Base qualities are not recorded, but no much larger clone differs from it by a single base. Each collaborating institution followed its own protocols to collect whole blood in K2EDTA tubes. For TCRbeta analysis, collaborators shipped samples in one of three forms: frozen whole blood, isolated PBMCs, or DNA extracted from either of those sample types. These data belong to a study of blood T cell repertoires in COVID-19 (dated by TCRdb to 2019 to 2021). About the full investigation: Collaborator samples came from the United States, Italy and Spain and covered acute and convalescent phases of COVID-19. Where available, HLA class I and class II types were taken from metadata supplied by the sample provider and were not determined by assay-based typing. The prospective study material was composed of cDNA or gDNA derived from T cells, B-cell-depleted T cells, or PBMCs. Samples were obtained from the ongoing ImmuneRACE study (first 160 participants) and from some 1,200 subjects provided by 6 global collaborators. The dataset comprised deeply sampled blood TCRbeta repertoires from subjects exposed to, actively infected with, or recovered from COVID-19. The sample metadata nearly always contained a de-identified subject ID, COVID-19 status, age in years and sex. The repertoires were released in a freely available public database intended as a resource for research on the immune response to SARS-CoV-2. What the research found in general, with its limitations: The amount of clinical and demographic metadata varied by source and participant and was provided uncurated.

TCRbeta CDR3 regions were amplified from genomic DNA using the immunoSEQ Assay, a bias-controlled multiplex PCR. Turning to the authors' computational methods: The number of nucleated cells in each sample was estimated by amplification of reference gene primers within the assay. Sequence reads were collapsed and filtered to measure the absolute abundance of every unique TCRbeta CDR3 rearrangement. For each sample, productive Simpson clonality was calculated as the square root of Simpson's diversity index over productive rearrangements. TCRdb's version of the immuneACCESS table is confined to in-frame rearrangements and falls short of the full clone set. An unresolved V gene accounts for under half of the shortfall where checked; the remainder is of unknown origin. Clone size and V and J calls were adopted from that table, with D and trimming inferred from the DNA. In all, the sample holds 150,000 to 200,000 clones, and about 86% of those were seen once. 15% to 20% of the sample comes from the top ten.

The clonotype was recovered from a woman older than 75 with acute or convalescent COVID-19. Sequencing used peripheral blood.

This receptor carries the CDR3 CASSLDGGGFGYTF. The sequenced DNA is TGTGCCAGCAGCTTGGACGGGGGGGGCTTTGGCTACACCTTC. The chain is made from TRBV5-4 and TRBJ1-2; TRBD1 could be the D gene, as 6 bases match. The trim is 0 bases for V and 7 bases for J, with a gap of 13 bases between the germline ends. As encoded in the germline V gene (reference sequence), CDR1 is SGHNT while CDR2 is YYREEE. The cysteine opens and the phenylalanine closes a CDR3 of 14 amino acids. Only CDR3 DNA is held: 42 bases, read in frame from base 1. Reference TRBV5-4 and TRBJ1-2 proteins supply the regions before and after the CDR3; the full variable domain is: ETGVTQSPTHLIKTRGQQVTLRCSSQSGHNTVSWYQQALGQGPQFIFQYYREEENGRGNFPPRFSGLQFPNYSSELNVNALELDDSALYLCASSLDGGGFGYTFGSGTRLTVV.